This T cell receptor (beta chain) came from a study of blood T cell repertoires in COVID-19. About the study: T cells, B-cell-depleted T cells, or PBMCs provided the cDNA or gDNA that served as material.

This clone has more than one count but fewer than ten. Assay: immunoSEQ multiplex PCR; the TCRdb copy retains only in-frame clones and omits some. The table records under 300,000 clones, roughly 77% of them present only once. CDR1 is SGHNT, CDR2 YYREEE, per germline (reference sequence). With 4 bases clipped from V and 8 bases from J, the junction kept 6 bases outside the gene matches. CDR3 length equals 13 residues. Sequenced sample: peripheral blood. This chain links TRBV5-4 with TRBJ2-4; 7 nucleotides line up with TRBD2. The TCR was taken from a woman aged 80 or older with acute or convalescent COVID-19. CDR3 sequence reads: CASSIGLGDIQYF. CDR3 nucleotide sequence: TGTGCCAGCAGCATCGGACTAGGTGACATTCAGTACTTC. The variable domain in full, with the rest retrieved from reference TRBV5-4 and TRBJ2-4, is ETGVTQSPTHLIKTRGQQVTLRCSSQSGHNTVSWYQQALGQGPQFIFQYYREEENGRGNFPPRFSGLQFPNYSSELNVNALELDDSALYLCASSIGLGDIQYFGAGTRLSVL.